The entry below describes one TCR beta chain. How the authors handled the data: Counts of nucleated cells, estimated from reference gene primer amplification, were obtained. The table came from immunoSEQ multiplex PCR; TCRdb's copy has only in-frame clones and leaves some out. The DNA was the basis for D and trimming; V, J and clone size are from that table. The sample contains about 98,000 clones, approximately 86% of which appear only once. The sample comes from a study of blood T cell repertoires in COVID-19. Study overall: Both acute and convalescent COVID-19 samples were obtained from the United States, Italy and Spain.

V was pared by 7 bases and J by 5 bases, with 11 bases between. CDR3 length: 11 residues. The germline CDR1 and CDR2 sequences are DFQATT and SNEGSKA (reference sequence). The chain recombines TRBV20-1 with TRBJ1-2, with D unclear. This sequence originates from a man over 45 with acute or convalescent COVID-19. Sequenced material: peripheral blood. The CDR3 is CSVRESYGYTF. Here the CDR3 DNA reads TGCAGTGTCCGAGAATCGTATGGCTACACCTTC.